This TCR beta chain appears in the sequencing data of a study of beta chain features in type 1 diabetes. Study-level results: There was a moderate but significant shortening of TCRB CDR3s in all four CD4+ subsets of Type 1 diabetes patients. Within patients, naive, central memory and Treg TCRB repertoires seemed more similar than within healthy donors.

Expressed TCRB transcripts were sequenced because the isolated RNA had all been reverse transcribed beforehand. Generated by immunoSEQ multiplex PCR, the TCRdb table keeps only in-frame clones and is missing some. The sample consists of hundreds of thousands of clones, 15% to 19% of them appearing once. Around 100 mL of blood, on average, came from one heparinised draw per donor. Trimming took 2 bases from V and 4 from J, leaving 13 bases between them. Germline values: CDR1 MDHEN, CDR2 SYDVKM. The length of the CDR3 is 15 residues. This clone has a handful of counts. Its antigen is unidentified. This chain uses TRBV28 with TRBJ2-3, with D unresolved. The sequenced sample was naive CD4+ T cells from blood. The receptor was isolated from a man aged 18 to 29 in good health. The DNA of the CDR3 is TGTGCCAGCAGTTTAAGAGGAGCCGCGCCAGATACGCAGTATTTT. It yields the protein CASSLRGAAPDTQYF.